This TCR beta chain was identified in a study of blood T cell repertoires in COVID-19. Study-level background: There were acute and convalescent COVID-19 samples, and they came from the United States, Italy and Spain.

The table came from immunoSEQ multiplex PCR; TCRdb's copy has only in-frame clones and leaves some out. The table has fewer than 200,000 clones, over 75% seen once; the top ten hold roughly 1.2%. In terms of age and location, participants ranged from roughly 18 to 90 years and lived in approximately 24 US areas. Grouping used clinical history reported by participants in a survey and questionnaire. The CDR3 runs 15 residues. Trimming at V came to 5 bases and at J to 6 bases, leaving 6 bases not matched to a gene. Germline CDR1 SGHNT, CDR2 YENEEA. The sequenced material came from PBMCs or T cells enriched from blood (not recorded which). This sequence originates from a human donor with acute COVID-19. The donor label of this sample is uncertain. V is TRBV11-3 and J is TRBJ2-2, with 10 positions matching TRBD1. The CDR3 nucleotides are TGTGCCAGCAGCCTGGGACAGGGGTTCGCCGGGGAGCTGTTTTTT. It yields the protein CASSLGQGFAGELFF. The whole variable domain, filled in from reference TRBV11-3 and TRBJ2-2, reads EAGVVQSPRYKIIEKKQPVAFWCNPISGHNTLYWYLQNLGQGPELLIRYENEEAVDDSQLPKDRFSAERLKGVDSTLKIQPAELGDSAVYLCASSLGQGFAGELFFGEGSRLTVL.